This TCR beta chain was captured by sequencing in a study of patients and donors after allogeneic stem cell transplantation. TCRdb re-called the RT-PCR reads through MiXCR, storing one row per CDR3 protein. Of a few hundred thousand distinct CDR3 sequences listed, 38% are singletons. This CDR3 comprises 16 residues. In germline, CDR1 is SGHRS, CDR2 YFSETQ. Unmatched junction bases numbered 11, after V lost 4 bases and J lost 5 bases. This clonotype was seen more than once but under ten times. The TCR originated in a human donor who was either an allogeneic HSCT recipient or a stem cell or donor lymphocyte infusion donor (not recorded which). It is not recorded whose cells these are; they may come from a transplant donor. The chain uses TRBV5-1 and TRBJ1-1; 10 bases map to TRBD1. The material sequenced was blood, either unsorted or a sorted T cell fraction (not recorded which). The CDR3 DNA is TGCGCCAGCAGCGACGGGACAGGGGTTAAACGAACTGAAGCTTTCTTT. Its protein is CASSDGTGVKRTEAFF.